The rows below give T cell receptor beta chains drawn from one sample of a study of T cell repertoires in cytomegalovirus infection. TCRdb reprocessed the reads with MiXCR, giving one entry per CDR3 protein. The table records around 900,000 distinct CDR3 sequences, approximately 31% of them present only once. No antigen has been assigned to these receptors. Here the sequenced sample was cultured CD8+ T cells from PBMCs, taken from culture after CMV antigen stimulation. These receptors all stem from a human donor in good health (CMV status not recorded). Some clones in this sample may be carry-over from other donors' samples. The CDR3 runs from the conserved cysteine through the conserved F or W. The D gene is left open where the match is weak. Not all rows give a size; the values are once, few, many and, for expanded clones, a class.

>TRBJ1-1|-|TRBV24-1|-
CATPYFLGTEAFF
TGTGCCACACCTTATTTCTTGGGGACTGAAGCTTTCTTT
>TRBJ2-1|-|TRBV12-3/TRBV12-4|-
CASSPRLGGYNEQFF
TGTGCCAGCAGTCCAAGACTGGGGGGTTACAATGAGCAGTTCTTC
>TRBJ1-6|-|TRBV19|-
CASSISEYNSPLHF
TGTGCCAGTAGTATCAGCGAATATAATTCACCCCTCCACTTT
>TRBJ2-3|-|TRBV7-8|TRBD2
CASSLELAGGPTDTQYF
TGTGCCAGCAGCTTAGAACTAGCGGGGGGGCCTACAGATACGCAGTATTTT
>TRBJ2-7|many|TRBV19|-
CASSERLTGIDEQYF
TGTGCCAGTAGTGAACGTTTGACGGGCATCGACGAGCAGTACTTC
>TRBJ2-1|-|TRBV6-4|-
CASSAHSYSSYNEQFF
TGTGCCAGCAGTGCCCATAGTTACAGCTCCTACAATGAGCAGTTCTTC
>TRBJ2-3|few|TRBV10-3|TRBD2
CAISGEGTSVTDTQYF
TGTGCCATCAGTGGAGAGGGGACTAGCGTCACAGATACGCAGTATTTT
>TRBJ1-5|-|TRBV6-1|-
CASSEAGRQQPQHF
TGTGCCAGCAGTGAGGCAGGGCGTCAACAGCCCCAGCATTTT
>TRBJ2-2|few|TRBV19|TRBD1
CASSSPRDSLTGELFF
TGTGCCAGTAGTTCCCCCCGGGACAGCCTCACCGGGGAGCTGTTTTTT
>TRBJ1-1|-|TRBV12-3/TRBV12-4|TRBD1
CATYIAGQHGSQAFF
TGTGCCACCTATATAGCGGGACAGCATGGATCTCAGGCTTTCTTT
>TRBJ1-2|many|TRBV27|TRBD1
CASSFDRGLNYGYTF
TGTGCCAGCAGTTTCGACAGGGGGCTGAACTATGGCTACACCTTC
>TRBJ1-1|-|TRBV5-1|-
CASSLNGLNTEAFF
TGCGCCAGCAGCTTAAACGGGTTGAACACTGAAGCTTTCTTT
>TRBJ1-3|few|TRBV27|-
CASRQGNTIYF
TGTGCCAGCAGGCAGGGGAACACCATATATTTT
>TRBJ2-2|many|TRBV7-2|TRBD1
CASTLIPDRAEELFF
TGTGCCAGCACCCTTATTCCCGACAGGGCGGAGGAGCTGTTTTTT
>TRBJ2-1|-|TRBV9|TRBD1
CASSRQGAGSLNLNEQFF
TGTGCCAGCAGCAGACAGGGAGCAGGTTCCCTTAATCTCAATGAGCAGTTCTTC
>TRBJ2-1|once|TRBV6-2/TRBV6-3|-
CASEKGGPTTEQFF
TGTGCCAGCGAAAAGGGGGGCCCGACGACCGAGCAGTTCTTC
>TRBJ1-1|-|TRBV6-5|-
CASTGDPVSWAFF
TGTGCCAGCACCGGCGACCCCGTCTCCTGGGCTTTCTTT
>TRBJ1-5|few|TRBV7-8|-
CASSEQGFNQPQHF
TGTGCCAGCAGCGAACAGGGCTTCAATCAGCCCCAGCATTTT
>TRBJ2-5|-|TRBV2|-
CASSEGPDNLYQETQYF
TGTGCCAGCAGTGAGGGGCCCGATAATTTGTACCAAGAGACCCAGTACTTC
>TRBJ1-2|once|TRBV9|-
CASSGSNIYGYTF
TGTGCCAGCAGCGGTTCCAATATCTATGGCTACACCTTC
>TRBJ1-2|-|TRBV27|-
CASSLFGKGYYGYTF
TGTGCCAGCAGTTTATTCGGGAAGGGCTACTATGGCTACACCTTC
>TRBJ2-2|many|TRBV7-6|TRBD2
CASSPRGGAGELFF
TGTGCCAGCAGCCCCCGGGGGGGCGCCGGGGAGCTGTTTTTT
>TRBJ1-2|-|TRBV5-4|-
CASSKRGIDYGYTF
TGTGCCAGCAGCAAGAGGGGGATCGACTATGGCTACACCTTC
>TRBJ1-2|-|TRBV10-3|-
CAILTGAGRSRGYTF
TGTGCCATTCTAACGGGGGCAGGGCGTTCGCGGGGCTACACCTTC
>TRBJ2-2|-|TRBV12-3/TRBV12-4|-
CASSFRGGAETGELFF
TGTGCCAGCAGTTTCAGAGGGGGGGCCGAGACCGGGGAGCTGTTTTTT
>TRBJ2-1|-|TRBV6-4|TRBD2
CANSLRGLAGGDEQFF
TGTGCCAACAGCCTAAGAGGACTAGCGGGGGGGGATGAGCAGTTCTTC
>TRBJ1-1|-|TRBV27|-
CASSFLGGRGGNTEAFF
TGTGCCAGCAGTTTCCTCGGCGGGAGAGGAGGGAACACTGAAGCTTTCTTT
>TRBJ2-5|few|TRBV12-3/TRBV12-4|-
CASSFLAGGPNSQYF
TGTGCCAGCAGTTTTCTTGCCGGCGGACCCAACTCCCAGTACTTC
>TRBJ1-2|few|TRBV6-2/TRBV6-3|-
CASFAGNANYGYTF
TGTGCCAGCTTTGCGGGGAACGCAAACTATGGCTACACCTTC
>TRBJ1-2|-|TRBV29-1|-
CSVEVPEQLPYGYTF
TGCAGCGTTGAAGTTCCGGAGCAACTCCCTTATGGCTACACCTTC
>TRBJ1-1|-|TRBV14|TRBD1
CASSLQLLDRVTEYPEAFF
TGTGCCAGCAGCCTTCAACTCCTGGACAGGGTGACCGAGTATCCTGAAGCTTTCTTT
>TRBJ2-1|-|TRBV11-3|TRBD2
CASSLGTLAGGGEQFF
TGTGCCAGCAGCTTAGGGACACTAGCGGGGGGGGGAGAGCAGTTCTTC
>TRBJ1-1|-|TRBV7-6|-
CASSLDLGSNTEAFF
TGTGCCAGCAGCTTAGACCTAGGATCGAACACTGAAGCTTTCTTT
>TRBJ1-5|-|TRBV7-3|TRBD1
CASTRGNRGGNQPQHF
TGTGCCAGCACGAGGGGGAACAGGGGAGGCAATCAGCCCCAGCATTTT
>TRBJ1-2|-|TRBV25-1|-
CASSGEKTNFYGYTF
TGTGCCAGCAGCGGAGAGAAGACAAACTTTTACGGCTACACCTTC
>TRBJ1-1|few|TRBV12-3/TRBV12-4|-
CASSLEVYMNTEAFF
TGTGCCAGCAGTTTAGAGGTGTACATGAACACTGAAGCTTTCTTT
>TRBJ1-2|-|TRBV6-1|TRBD1
CASSDRGRLGGYTF
TGTGCCAGCAGTGACAGGGGGCGACTAGGTGGCTACACCTTC
>TRBJ2-5|once|TRBV7-2|-
CASGPTPINQETQYF
TGTGCCAGCGGCCCAACGCCCATAAACCAAGAGACCCAGTACTTC
>TRBJ2-1|-|TRBV29-1|TRBD1
CSVERGLVDEQFF
TGCAGCGTTGAAAGGGGGCTGGTGGATGAGCAGTTCTTC
>TRBJ1-1|few|TRBV12-3/TRBV12-4|-
CASKVFSEAFF
TGTGCCAGCAAGGTGTTCTCTGAAGCTTTCTTT
>TRBJ1-1|-|TRBV6-1|-
CASSEGPGPNTEAFF
TGTGCCAGCAGTGAAGGTCCGGGGCCGAACACTGAAGCTTTCTTT
>TRBJ2-3|-|TRBV12-3/TRBV12-4|-
CASSLQGKTTHTDTQYF
TGTGCCAGCAGCCTACAGGGAAAGACGACACACACAGATACGCAGTATTTT
>TRBJ2-1|few|TRBV6-5|TRBD2
CASSSLQVPGLEKSSYNEQFF
TGTGCCAGCAGTTCGCTACAGGTCCCGGGACTAGAGAAGAGCTCCTACAATGAGCAGTTCTTC
>TRBJ2-2|many|TRBV7-6|TRBD2
CASSLAAGGLNTGELFF
TGTGCCAGCAGCTTAGCAGCGGGGGGACTGAACACCGGGGAGCTGTTTTTT
>TRBJ2-7|-|TRBV19|-
CASSMTPGFAYEQYF
TGTGCCAGTAGTATGACTCCTGGCTTCGCCTACGAGCAGTACTTC
>TRBJ2-5|-|TRBV5-1|TRBD2
CASSAPTSGGAETQYF
TGCGCCAGCAGCGCCCCGACTAGCGGGGGGGCGGAGACCCAGTACTTC
>TRBJ1-4|few|TRBV28|TRBD1
CASIAGTGDEKLFF
TGTGCCAGCATCGCCGGGACAGGGGATGAAAAACTGTTTTTT
>TRBJ1-1|few|TRBV20-1|-
CSAKDYTEAFF
TGCAGTGCCAAGGACTACACTGAAGCTTTCTTT
>TRBJ1-3|many|TRBV7-2|-
CASSQTGFSGNTIYF
TGTGCCAGCAGCCAAACAGGGTTCTCTGGAAACACCATATATTTT
>TRBJ2-1|many|TRBV7-8|-
CASKTDYNEQFF
TGTGCCAGCAAGACAGACTACAATGAGCAGTTCTTC
>TRBJ1-2|-|TRBV9|-
CASSVAESGWYGYTF
TGTGCCAGCAGCGTAGCTGAATCCGGGTGGTATGGCTACACCTTC
>TRBJ2-3|-|TRBV5-4|TRBD2
CASSFKRENTDTQYF
TGTGCCAGCAGCTTTAAGCGGGAGAACACAGATACGCAGTATTTT
>TRBJ2-7|-|TRBV12-3/TRBV12-4|-
CASSLEGPMTYEQYF
TGTGCCAGCAGTTTAGAGGGACCGATGACCTACGAGCAGTACTTC
>TRBJ1-1|-|TRBV29-1|-
CSVPSGNTEAFF
TGCAGCGTTCCCTCGGGGAACACTGAAGCTTTCTTT
>TRBJ2-5|-|TRBV6-2/TRBV6-3|-
CASSYHRPPRTGYQETQYF
TGTGCCAGCAGTTACCATCGACCCCCCCGGACGGGATACCAAGAGACCCAGTACTTC
>TRBJ1-1|few|TRBV4-1|-
CASSQAISSGTEAFF
TGCGCCAGCAGCCAAGCGATCAGCTCGGGGACTGAAGCTTTCTTT
>TRBJ1-2|few|TRBV12-3/TRBV12-4|-
CASSFLDYGYTF
TGTGCCAGCAGTTTCCTGGACTATGGCTACACCTTC